This T cell receptor beta chain emerged from a study of OX40 agonist ivuxolimab in advanced cancers. Study-wide context: At 0.01 to 10 mg/kg, ivuxolimab was administered intravenously to patients every 2 weeks. At 65% to 85% male, the cohort had a mean age of about 55 years, ranging from roughly 20 to 79.

The assay was immunoSEQ multiplex PCR, and TCRdb's table has in-frame clones only and misses some. The sample records roughly 68,000 clones, approximately 82% being singletons. As for this clone: Antigen: not known.

Broader study findings: Clonal expansion by week 6 occurred in CD4+ and CD8+ blood T cells (at 0.1 to 3.0 mg/kg).

V lost 5 bases and J 0 bases, leaving 9 bases between the germline ends. The CDR3 has 14 residues. CDR1 and CDR2 from the germline V gene are SGHVS and FQNEAQ. The receptor was isolated from an adult with an advanced solid tumor such as melanoma, head and neck, liver or kidney cancer. The sample here was CD4+ or CD8+ T cells sorted from blood, taken in a trial of the OX40 agonist ivuxolimab. The V gene is TRBV7-8, the J gene TRBJ2-3; no clear D gene. CDR3 nucleotide sequence: TGTGCCAGCAGCCATAGACTGAGCACAGATACGCAGTATTTT. Residues: CASSHRLSTDTQYF.